Each of the 2 T cell receptor beta chains below was sequenced from the same sample in a study of blood T cell repertoires in COVID-19. Libraries were prepared by immunoSEQ multiplex PCR; TCRdb keeps only in-frame clonotypes and omits some of them. Seen here are around 130,000 clones, approximately 85% observed once, and the top ten hold around 3.2%. Sequenced sample: peripheral blood. These receptors were taken from a man between 45 and 60 years old with acute or convalescent COVID-19.

The chain joins TRBV7-6 to TRBJ2-5; 11 nucleotides line up with TRBD1. The CDR3 covers 17 residues. Germline V gene sequence: CDR1 SGHVS, CDR2 FNYEAQ. V trimming: 1 base; J trimming: 4 bases; junction bases outside the gene matches: 8. CDR3 in amino acids: CASSLVIGQGASETQYF. The CDR3 coding sequence is TGTGCCAGCAGCTTAGTTATAGGACAGGGGGCGTCAGAGACCCAGTACTTC.

This clone was seen just once. The chain employs TRBV11-2 and TRBJ2-7, with D possibly being TRBD2 (7 bases). The CDR3 loop spans 15 amino acids. Germline lookup yields CDR1 SGHAT and CDR2 FQNNGV. With 1 base removed from V and 6 bases from J, the gap between germline ends came to 16 bases. CDR3 residues: CASSLGGGASTEQYF. The CDR3, as DNA: TGTGCCAGCAGCTTAGGAGGGGGGGCATCTACCGAGCAGTACTTC.